This T cell receptor (beta chain) derives from a study of T cells in localized non-small cell lung cancer. Points from the study as a whole: Elevated circulating T cell density in blood was associated with longer overall survival.

The J segment lost 16 bases and the V segment lost 1 base, leaving 11 bases of the junction unmatched. The germline V gene encodes CDR1 SSHAT and CDR2 FNYEAQ (reference sequence). The CDR3 is made up of 14 amino acids. A note on this clone: The antigen remains unidentified.

Sequencing was performed with immunoSEQ multiplex PCR; in TCRdb, only in-frame clones are kept and a portion is missing. This sample carries 30,000 or so clones, roughly 86% of them seen once, and the ten largest clones take around 6.8%. This chain uses TRBV7-7 with TRBJ2-1, with 9 bases fitting TRBD1. Sequencing used peripheral blood, obtained before any cancer treatment. The TCR was taken from a male donor at least 60 years old with stage I lung adenocarcinoma. The CDR3 sequence: CASSLGGVGDREFF. The DNA of the CDR3 is TGTGCCAGCAGCTTAGGGGGAGTAGGGGACAGGGAATTCTTC.